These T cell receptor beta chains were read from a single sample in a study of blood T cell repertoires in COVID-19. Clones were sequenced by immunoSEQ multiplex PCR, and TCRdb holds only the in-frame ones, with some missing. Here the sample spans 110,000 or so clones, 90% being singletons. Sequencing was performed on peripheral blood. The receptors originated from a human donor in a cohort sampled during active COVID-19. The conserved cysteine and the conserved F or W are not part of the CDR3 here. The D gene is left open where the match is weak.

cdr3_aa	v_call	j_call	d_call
ASSWQSNTEAF	TRBV27	TRBJ1-1	.
ASSFAGTYEQY	TRBV7-2	TRBJ2-7	.
ASSIKRGAYTGELF	TRBV19	TRBJ2-2	TRBD2
ASSLRDRGPEQY	TRBV5-1	TRBJ2-7	TRBD1
ASSGRDNEQF	TRBV2	TRBJ2-1	.
ASSYSFGGFYEQY	TRBV6-5	TRBJ2-7	.
ATSRDRIYGYT	TRBV15	TRBJ1-2	.
ASSLGPGGGTNEKLF	TRBV11-2	TRBJ1-4	.
ASSLGPSGYQETQY	TRBV5-1	TRBJ2-5	TRBD2
ASESAGYNEQF	TRBV18	TRBJ2-1	.
ASSPGGSVAKNIQY	TRBV7-9	TRBJ2-4	TRBD2
ASSELLSNTEAF	TRBV6-1	TRBJ1-1	.
ASSTGTSGLQETQY	TRBV11-1	TRBJ2-5	TRBD2
ASSRGHPYEQY	TRBV19	TRBJ2-7	.
AISETPTSGDTDTQY	TRBV10-3	TRBJ2-3	TRBD2
ASSPGLTGELF	TRBV18	TRBJ2-2	.
ASSLEGPGNEKLF	TRBV11-2	TRBJ1-4	.
ATSDARTSGYYNEQF	TRBV24-1	TRBJ2-1	TRBD2
ARSPPGLAGAWEDTQY	TRBV5-3	TRBJ2-3	TRBD2
ASSAGQGFNTEAF	TRBV5-1	TRBJ1-1	TRBD1